This T cell receptor (beta chain) was profiled in a study of response to subunit inactivated influenza vaccine. Findings and caveats of the study: Authors suggested seasonal influenza vaccinations each recruit few new T cells.

In TCRdb, the RT-PCR reads were re-called with MiXCR into one record per CDR3 protein. The sample holds approximately 700,000 distinct CDR3 sequences, 15% to 19% seen once. At least ten counts were recorded for this clonotype. Its specificity is unknown. The clonotype originates from a man in his forties or fifties who received an inactivated influenza vaccine. Sequences were derived from PBMCs from blood, sampled approximately 13 days after vaccination.

The DNA for the CDR3 is TGCAGCGTTGAAGATCGGGGTGGGAGGCTAGCGGCGTTCAATGAGCAGTTCTTC. Its protein is CSVEDRGGRLAAFNEQFF. The chain recombines TRBV29-1 with TRBJ2-1, with 7 nucleotides matching TRBD2. Per germline, CDR1 SQVTM and CDR2 ANQGSEA. The CDR3 has 18 residues. The J segment lost 6 bases and the V segment lost 0 bases, leaving 17 bases of the junction unmatched.